Presented here are 18 T cell receptor beta chains from one specimen sequenced in a study of shared clonotypes between healthy human individuals. TCRdb keeps only in-frame clones here, not all; method: immunoSEQ multiplex PCR. The repertoire holds 980,000 or so clones, approximately 80% seen once, with 1.5% in the top ten. The sequencing input was memory CD4+ T cells sorted from blood. As to subset: CD45RA-negative fraction. The receptors were gathered from a man between 18 and 35 years old in good health.

This chain uses TRBV5-4 with TRBJ1-2; 7 bases map to TRBD1. Germline V gene sequence: CDR1 SGHNT, CDR2 YYREEE (reference sequence). CDR3 length: 15 residues. Losses at the gene ends were 0 bases for V and 4 bases for J; bases not matched to a gene: 6. The CDR3 loop reads CASSLGPGGGYGYTF. The CDR3 DNA reads as TGTGCCAGCAGCTTGGGACCAGGGGGAGGCTATGGCTACACCTTC.

This chain connects TRBV29-1 to TRBJ2-2, with a weak D call TRBD1 (6 bases). From germline, CDR1 is SQVTM and CDR2 ANQGSEA. The V gene lost 4 bases and the J gene lost 1 base, with 10 bases spanning the gap. The CDR3 length is 14 residues. CDR3 in DNA: TGCAGCGTTGCGGGACACGAGAACACCGGGGAGCTGTTTTTT. Amino acid sequence: CSVAGHENTGELFF.

The chain is built from TRBV5-1 and TRBJ2-1; TRBD1 or TRBD2 may be the D gene (5 bases each). The CDR3 extends over 14 amino acids. Germline CDR1 and CDR2: SGHRS and YFSETQ. V was shortened by 3 bases and J by 4 bases, with 11 bases between the two germline ends. Written as DNA, the CDR3 is TGCGCCAGCAGCTGGGGGTTAGGGTACAATGAGCAGTTCTTC. Encoded protein: CASSWGLGYNEQFF.

This rearrangement joins TRBV6-1 to TRBJ2-2; no reliable D call. Germline loops: CDR1 MNHNS, CDR2 SASEGT. The ends were cut back, 1 base at V and 7 bases at J, with 7 bases in the middle. The CDR3 has 13 residues. The CDR3 reads CASSEGRLGELFF. The CDR3 coding sequence is TGTGCCAGCAGTGAAGGGCGCCTCGGGGAGCTGTTTTTT.

This clone appeared a few times. The V call is TRBV7-6, the J call TRBJ2-5; TRBD2 agrees at 9 bases. Germline V CDR1 and CDR2: SGHVS, FNYEAQ. V was clipped by 5 bases and J by 5 bases; unmatched bases: 12. This CDR3 has 16 amino acids. CDR3 nucleotides: TGTGCCAGCAGCCTTCGCGGGGGGGATCGTGAGGAGACCCAGTACTTC. Its translation is CASSLRGGDREETQYF.

The chain is built from TRBV11-1 and TRBJ1-1; D gene ambiguous. Per germline, CDR1 SGHAT and CDR2 FQDESV (reference sequence). The CDR3 is 12 amino acids. V lost 2 bases, J lost 5 bases, and 6 bases lay in between. Here the CDR3 reads CASSLRWTEAFF. The CDR3 coding sequence is TGTGCCAGCAGCTTAAGGTGGACTGAAGCTTTCTTT.

The V gene is TRBV2, the J gene TRBJ1-6; TRBD1 is a possible D gene (5 bases). Per germline, CDR1 SNHLY and CDR2 FYNNEI. Trimming took off 3 bases at V and 13 bases at J, with 13 bases between the two ends. This CDR3 region has 13 residues. CDR3 coding DNA: TGTGCCAGCAGTGATTACGGGGGATTTCCCCTCCACTTT. Protein product: CASSDYGGFPLHF.

This clone showed up many times. The V gene is TRBV7-9, the J gene TRBJ2-6; D unclear. Germline V gives CDR1 SEHNR, CDR2 FQNEAQ (reference sequence). The germline V and J ends were trimmed by 2 bases and 0 bases, with 5 bases remaining between them. CDR3 length: 15 amino acids. DNA of the CDR3: TGTGCCAGCAGCTTAACGAGCTCTGGGGCCAACGTCCTGACTTTC. Its protein is CASSLTSSGANVLTF.

The J gene is TRBJ1-4, the V gene TRBV6-5; D is ambiguous. Trimming cost V 4 bases and J 5 bases, with 14 bases left between them. CDR3 length equals 15 residues. The germline V gene encodes CDR1 MNHEY and CDR2 SVGAGI. CDR3 nucleotides: TGTGCCAGCAGTTCCAGGCGGGTCCGCAATGAAAAACTGTTTTTT. Its protein is CASSSRRVRNEKLFF.

The rearrangement uses TRBV5-1 and TRBJ1-1; D remains ambiguous. Germline CDR1 SGHRS, CDR2 YFSETQ. The CDR3 is 14 amino acids. The V and J ends lost 3 bases and 1 base respectively, with 10 bases between them. This chain's CDR3 is CASSSLTANTEAFF. For the CDR3, the DNA is TGCGCCAGCAGCTCCCTCACAGCGAACACTGAAGCTTTCTTT.

This rearrangement joins TRBV14 to TRBJ2-6; D is ambiguous. Germline values: CDR1 SGHDN, CDR2 FVKESK. This CDR3 contains 19 residues. V was trimmed by 0 bases and J by 0 bases, leaving 15 bases between them. The CDR3 nucleotides are TGTGCCAGCAGCCAAGATAGGAAGCCAGGACCCTCTGGGGCCAACGTCCTGACTTTC. Its translation is CASSQDRKPGPSGANVLTF.

This chain links TRBV5-5 with TRBJ1-5; weak D call: TRBD1 (5 bases). The CDR3 has 16 amino acids. Germline-derived CDR1 and CDR2 are SGHKS and YYEKEE (reference sequence). V lost 4 bases, J lost 5 bases, and 19 bases lay in between. CDR3 in DNA: TGTGCCAGCAGCCCCCTCCTCGGGGGGGGAGATCAGCCCCAGCATTTT. It specifies CASSPLLGGGDQPQHF.

This clone was recorded only once. The gene calls are TRBV5-4 and TRBJ2-3; no definite D call. Germline V CDR1 and CDR2: SGHNT, YYREEE (reference sequence). Trimming removed 2 bases from V and 0 bases from J, with 7 bases in between. The CDR3 totals 14 residues. This chain's CDR3 is CASSLAQSTDTQYF. The DNA of the CDR3 is TGTGCCAGCAGCTTAGCGCAGAGCACAGATACGCAGTATTTT.

The genes are TRBV5-1 and TRBJ2-7; D assignment may be TRBD1 or TRBD2 (5 bases each). The germline V gene has CDR1 SGHRS and CDR2 YFSETQ. V gave up 1 base and J gave up 0 bases, with 11 bases separating them. The CDR3 spans 15 residues. In nucleotides, the CDR3 is TGCGCCAGCAGCTTGTGGCCAGGGAGCTCCTACGAGCAGTACTTC. Residues: CASSLWPGSSYEQYF.

In its sample, this clone was seen a few times. In DNA form, the CDR3 reads TGTGCCAGCAGACCCGGACAGGGGTACAGGGACGAGCAGTACTTC. Protein sequence: CASRPGQGYRDEQYF. V and J are TRBV11-2 and TRBJ2-7; 9 bases are shared with TRBD1. The germline gives CDR1 SGHAT, CDR2 FQNNGV. V lost 6 bases, J lost 5 bases, and 11 bases stayed unmatched. The CDR3 is made up of 15 amino acids. Full variable domain (missing parts from reference TRBV11-2 and TRBJ2-7): EAGVAQSPRYKIIEKRQSVAFWCNPISGHATLYWYQQILGQGPKLLIQFQNNGVVDDSQLPKDRFSAERLKGVDSTLKIQPAKLEDSAVYLCASRPGQGYRDEQYFGPGTRLTVT.

V and J are TRBV2 and TRBJ2-5, with D possibly matching TRBD1 (5 bases). CDR3 length: 12 residues. In germline, CDR1 is SNHLY, CDR2 FYNNEI. Trimming cost V 6 bases and J 7 bases, with 12 bases left between them. The CDR3 DNA follows: TGTGCCAGCAGCGACAGTTGGGGGACCCAGTACTTC. This codes for CASSDSWGTQYF.

The J gene is TRBJ2-2, the V gene TRBV6-1; D possibly corresponds to TRBD1 (7 bases). In germline, CDR1 is MNHNS, CDR2 SASEGT. The CDR3 extends over 14 amino acids. Trimming left V 6 bases short and J 7 bases short, with 15 bases between. The CDR3 is CASSITGEVGELFF. The CDR3 DNA sequence: TGTGCCAGCAGCATTACAGGGGAGGTCGGGGAGCTGTTTTTT.

Concerning this clone itself: A read error may be the cause here, since a much bigger clone is one base away. The J gene is TRBJ1-2, the V gene TRBV7-2; TRBD1 matches 9 bases. Germline values: CDR1 SGHTA, CDR2 FQGNSA. This CDR3 spans 16 amino acids. J gave up 6 bases and V 4 bases, and 12 bases lay outside the gene matches. CDR3 amino acids: CASSSSYITGGNGYTF. CDR3 coding DNA: TGTGCCAGCAGCTCCTCGTACATTACAGGGGGCAATGGCTACACCTTC.